Listed below are T cell receptor beta chains from one sample, sequenced in a study of control samples from healthy donors and cancer patients. TCRdb's table, derived via immunoSEQ multiplex PCR, lists solely in-frame clones and lacks some. The sample shows 120,000 or so clones, more than 75% of them seen only once. Sequencing was carried out using blood. These receptors came from a man aged 18 to 29 in good health. Each CDR3 is given with its conserved first and last residue. Fields, in order: J gene, D gene, V gene, clone size, CDR3 DNA, CDR3 protein. The D gene is left open where the match is weak. Size tells how often a clone was seen (once, few, many) or the class of an expanded clone, and some rows leave it out.

>TRBJ1-2|.|TRBV7-9|.
TGTGCCAGCAGCTTAGAGGTGTTTGCGAGGACCTTC
CASSLEVFARTF
>TRBJ1-2|.|TRBV6-1|few
TGTGCCAGCACCTCCCGGGCCGGTAACTATGGCTACACCTTC
CASTSRAGNYGYTF
>TRBJ2-7|.|TRBV18|.
TGTGCCAGCTCACCAAGGGGAAGTTCCCTCGAGCAGTACTTC
CASSPRGSSLEQYF
>TRBJ2-1|TRBD2|TRBV6-4|.
TGTGCCAGCAGTGACTCTGCGGGAGCGTCAAATGAGCAGTTCTTC
CASSDSAGASNEQFF
>TRBJ1-4|TRBD1|TRBV6-6|.
TGTGCCAGCAGTCTGGGACAGGGTGGGGTGGATGAAAAACTGTTTTTT
CASSLGQGGVDEKLFF
>TRBJ2-5|TRBD2|TRBV9|once
TGTGCCAGCAGCCGGACTAGCGGACGGTACCAAGAGACCCAGTACTTC
CASSRTSGRYQETQYF
>TRBJ2-5|TRBD1|TRBV19|.
TGTGCCAGTAGTACCTTACAGGGGGCCCAAGAGACCCAGTACTTC
CASSTLQGAQETQYF
>TRBJ2-1|.|TRBV19|.
TGTGCCAGTAGTATAGTGGGGCGTGATGAGCAGTTCTTC
CASSIVGRDEQFF
>TRBJ1-2|.|TRBV4-3|.
TGCGCCAGCAGCCCCTCCTTCATCGGAGGTGTCTATGGCTACACCTTC
CASSPSFIGGVYGYTF
>TRBJ1-4|TRBD1|TRBV11-1|few
TGTGCCAGCAGCGAACAGACAGGGGCGATATTCGAAAAACTGTTTTTT
CASSEQTGAIFEKLFF
>TRBJ1-5|TRBD1|TRBV19|.
TGTGCCAGTAGTATATCCACAGGGGGGAATCAGCCCCAGCATTTT
CASSISTGGNQPQHF
>TRBJ1-1|.|TRBV21-1|.
TGTGCCAGCAGCACCCAGGCAGGGGGACAGGGGGCGGTGAACACTGAAGCTTTCTTT
CASSTQAGGQGAVNTEAFF
>TRBJ2-2|.|TRBV7-3|.
TGTGCCAGCAGCCGCACTAGTACGAACACCGGGGAGCTGTTTTTT
CASSRTSTNTGELFF
>TRBJ1-2|TRBD1|TRBV5-1|.
TGCGCCAGCAGTACGACAGGGGAGTTTGGCTACACCTTC
CASSTTGEFGYTF
>TRBJ1-3|.|TRBV21-1|.
TGTGCCAGCAGCGGGTACAGATATGCTGGAAACACCATATATTTT
CASSGYRYAGNTIYF
>TRBJ1-1|.|TRBV4-2|.
TGTGCCAGCAGCCAAGACCTAGGAATTTCTTTCGGGGCTTTCTTT
CASSQDLGISFGAFF
>TRBJ1-4|TRBD1|TRBV6-6|.
TGTGCCAGCAGTCTTGGACAGGGTCGGGGAGCAACTAATGAAAAACTGTTTTTT
CASSLGQGRGATNEKLFF
>TRBJ1-2|.|TRBV5-8|.
TGTGCCAGCAGCTTGCTTCCGGCTAACTATGGCTACACCTTC
CASSLLPANYGYTF
>TRBJ1-1|TRBD1|TRBV24-1|.
TGTGCCACCAGTGACCCCGGACAGGGCGGTGGTGAAGCTTTCTTT
CATSDPGQGGGEAFF
>TRBJ2-5|.|TRBV19|once
TGTGCCAGTAGTATAGGCGGCAGACAAGAGACCCAGTACTTC
CASSIGGRQETQYF
>TRBJ1-1|.|TRBV29-1|.
TGCAGCGTTTACGGACAGTTAAACACTGAAGCTTTCTTT
CSVYGQLNTEAFF
>TRBJ1-1|TRBD1|TRBV19|.
TGTGCCAGTAGTCCTCGGACAGGGTCGGGTAACACTGAAGCTTTCTTT
CASSPRTGSGNTEAFF
>TRBJ2-7|.|TRBV5-6|.
TGTGCCAGCAGCTTGGAGGTGTACGAGCAGTACTTC
CASSLEVYEQYF
>TRBJ2-5|.|TRBV10-1|.
TGCGCCAGCAGTGAAGAACCCCTGAGTAAGACCCAGTACTTC
CASSEEPLSKTQYF
>TRBJ1-5|TRBD1|TRBV6-5|.
TGTGCCAGCAGTTACTTCGGGACAGGGGATCAGCCCCAGCATTTT
CASSYFGTGDQPQHF
>TRBJ1-2|.|TRBV28|.
TGTGCCAGCAGTTCCCTTGATCCATCGAGCTACACCTTC
CASSSLDPSSYTF
>TRBJ1-1|.|TRBV9|.
TGTGCCAGCAGTCCCATAGCGAACACTGAAGCTTTCTTT
CASSPIANTEAFF
>TRBJ2-1|TRBD1|TRBV7-2|.
TGTGCCAGCAGCTTAAAGGGACAGGGACAGTTCTTC
CASSLKGQGQFF
>TRBJ1-2|.|TRBV24-1|.
TGTGCCACCAGTGATTATGCAGGTCAGGGCGTGGACTATGGCTACACCTTC
CATSDYAGQGVDYGYTF
>TRBJ1-2|TRBD1|TRBV6-4|.
TGTGCCAGCAGTGACCAGGGGGCGTTTGGTGGCTACACCTTC
CASSDQGAFGGYTF
>TRBJ1-4|.|TRBV6-5|.
TGTGCCAGCAGTTGGGGGGCAACTAATGAAAAACTGTTTTTT
CASSWGATNEKLFF
>TRBJ2-3|.|TRBV4-3|.
TGCGCCAGCAGCCAAGATCAACTAGTTTGGGGGAAGGATACGCAGTATTTT
CASSQDQLVWGKDTQYF
>TRBJ2-5|.|TRBV5-6|.
TGTGCCAGCAGCTTGGGGGGGCGAGAGACCCAGTACTTC
CASSLGGRETQYF
>TRBJ2-1|.|TRBV30|.
TGTGCCTGGGCCGGGACCAGAGATGAGCAGTTCTTC
CAWAGTRDEQFF
>TRBJ2-6|TRBD1|TRBV9|.
TGTGCCAGCAGCCCAAGCCCCCGGACAGGGGGCGCGTCTGGGGCCAACGTCCTGACTTTC
CASSPSPRTGGASGANVLTF
>TRBJ2-7|.|TRBV6-5|.
TGTGCCAGCAGTAGGGGATTCTCCTACGAGCAGTACTTC
CASSRGFSYEQYF